This TCR beta chain stems from a study of blood T cell repertoires in COVID-19. Study context: Samples taken during acute and convalescent COVID-19 were collected in the United States, Italy and Spain. T cells, B-cell-depleted T cells, or PBMCs provided the cDNA or gDNA that served as material.

V gave up 4 bases and J gave up 8 bases, with 11 bases separating them. Germline V gene sequence: CDR1 MNHNY, CDR2 SVGAGI (reference sequence). CDR3 size: 12 residues. In the study's own analysis: How many nucleated cells were present was estimated from reference gene primer amplification. Using immunoSEQ multiplex PCR, the repertoire was profiled, and TCRdb retains in-frame clones only, with some absent. V and J calls and clone size are copied from that table; D and trimming were computed from the DNA. The sample holds 26,000 or so clones; around 90% are singletons and the top ten take 5% to 6%. This clonotype was sampled from a man aged 60-69 years with active COVID-19. Material for sequencing was peripheral blood. The chain joins TRBV6-6 to TRBJ1-2; D perhaps matches TRBD1 (5 bases). Written as DNA, the CDR3 is TGTGCCAGCAGTTTGGAGGGGCAGGGCTACACCTTC. Amino acid sequence: CASSLEGQGYTF.